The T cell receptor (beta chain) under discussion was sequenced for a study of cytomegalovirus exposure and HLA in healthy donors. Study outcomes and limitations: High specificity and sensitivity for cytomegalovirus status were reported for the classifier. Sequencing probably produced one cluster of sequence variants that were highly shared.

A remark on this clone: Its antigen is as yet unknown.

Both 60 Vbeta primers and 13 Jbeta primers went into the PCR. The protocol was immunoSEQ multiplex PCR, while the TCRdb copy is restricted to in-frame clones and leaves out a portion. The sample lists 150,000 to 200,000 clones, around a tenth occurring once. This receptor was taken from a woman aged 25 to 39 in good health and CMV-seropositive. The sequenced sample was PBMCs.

The CDR3 is CASSATGTAGNTIYF. The CDR3 nucleotides read TGTGCCAGCAGTGCGACAGGGACGGCTGGAAACACCATATATTTT. The V gene is TRBV6-5, the J gene TRBJ1-3; 7 bases are shared with TRBD1. CDR1 and CDR2 from the germline V gene are MNHEY and SVGAGI. This CDR3 contains 15 residues. After removal of 5 bases from V and 2 bases from J, the junction contained 6 bases not matched to a gene.